This TCR beta chain was recovered during a study of shared clonotypes between healthy human individuals. Study in general: Each donor contributed plates that comprised three CD4 naive, three CD4 memory, two CD8 naive and one CD8 memory. The study, taken as a whole, reports: Despite large depth, rarefaction showed incomplete sorted-subset sequencing.

The CDR3 loop spans 15 amino acids. The germline V and J ends were trimmed by 0 bases and 3 bases, with 12 bases remaining between them. Germline V lookup: CDR1 MNHEY, CDR2 SMNVEV (reference sequence). Using immunoSEQ multiplex PCR, the repertoire was profiled, and TCRdb retains in-frame clones only, with some absent. The data hold about 2.2 million clones, with just over 90% observed a single time. Naivety among CD8 cells was defined by CD45RO negativity and positive CCR7 selection, thereby excluding terminally differentiated effector memory CD45RA+ cells. For this clone: Its antigen is unidentified.

The sequenced sample was naive CD8+ T cells from PBMCs. The chain carries TRBV27 and TRBJ2-7, with unresolved D. The sequence came from a man between 18 and 29 years old in good health. Some clones in this sample may be carry-over from other donors' samples. The CDR3 DNA reads as TGTGCCAGCAGTTTATCGTCATTTCCCGGCTACGAGCAGTACTTC. Its translation is CASSLSSFPGYEQYF.